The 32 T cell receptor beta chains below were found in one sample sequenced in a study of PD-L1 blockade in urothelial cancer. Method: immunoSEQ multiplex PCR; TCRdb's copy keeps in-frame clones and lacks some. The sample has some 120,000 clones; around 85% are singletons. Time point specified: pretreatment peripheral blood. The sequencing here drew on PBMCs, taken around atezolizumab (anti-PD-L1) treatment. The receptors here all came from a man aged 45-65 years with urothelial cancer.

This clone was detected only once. The CDR3 bases are TGTGCCAGCAGTGAAGCGGGGACTAGCACAGATACGCAGTATTTT. This gives the protein CASSEAGTSTDTQYF. The V and J genes are TRBV2 and TRBJ2-3, with D possibly being TRBD2 (6 bases). CDR1 is SNHLY and CDR2 is FYNNEI in the germline V gene. Trimming cost V 0 bases and J 0 bases, with 7 bases left between them. This CDR3 spans 15 amino acids.

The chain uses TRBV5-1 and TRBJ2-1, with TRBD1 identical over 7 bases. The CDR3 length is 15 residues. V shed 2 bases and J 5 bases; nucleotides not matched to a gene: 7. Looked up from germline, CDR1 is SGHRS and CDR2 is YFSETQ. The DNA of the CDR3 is TGCGCCAGCAGCTTCGAGGGGGCAGGGAACAATGAGCAGTTCTTC. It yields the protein CASSFEGAGNNEQFF.

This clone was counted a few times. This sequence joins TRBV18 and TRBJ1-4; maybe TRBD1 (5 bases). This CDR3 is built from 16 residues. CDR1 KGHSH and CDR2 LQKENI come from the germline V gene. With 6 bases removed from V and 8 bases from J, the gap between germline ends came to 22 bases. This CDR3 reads CASSPRASGSHEKLFF. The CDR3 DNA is TGTGCCAGCTCCCCTAGGGCTTCAGGGTCCCACGAAAAACTGTTTTTT.

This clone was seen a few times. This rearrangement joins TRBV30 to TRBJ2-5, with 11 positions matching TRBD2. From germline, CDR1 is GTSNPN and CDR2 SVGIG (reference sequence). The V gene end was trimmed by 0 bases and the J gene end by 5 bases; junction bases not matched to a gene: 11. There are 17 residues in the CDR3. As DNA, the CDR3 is TGTGCCTGGAGTGTACGGCTAGCGGGAGGTGGAGGGGAGACCCAGTACTTC. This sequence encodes CAWSVRLAGGGGETQYF.

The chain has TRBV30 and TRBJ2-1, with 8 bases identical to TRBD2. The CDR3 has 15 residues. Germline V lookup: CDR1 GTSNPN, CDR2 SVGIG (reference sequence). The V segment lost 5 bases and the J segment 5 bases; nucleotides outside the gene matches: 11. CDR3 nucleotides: TGTGCCTGGGTCCCTAACGGGAGGGCCAACAATGAGCAGTTCTTC. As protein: CAWVPNGRANNEQFF.

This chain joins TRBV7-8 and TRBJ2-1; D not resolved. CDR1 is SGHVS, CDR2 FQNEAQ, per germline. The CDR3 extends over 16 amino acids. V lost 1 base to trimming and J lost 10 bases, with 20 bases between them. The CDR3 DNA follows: TGTGCCAGCAGCTTAGGGGCCCGGCAGGTCCTAAGGGAGCAGTTCTTC. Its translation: CASSLGARQVLREQFF.

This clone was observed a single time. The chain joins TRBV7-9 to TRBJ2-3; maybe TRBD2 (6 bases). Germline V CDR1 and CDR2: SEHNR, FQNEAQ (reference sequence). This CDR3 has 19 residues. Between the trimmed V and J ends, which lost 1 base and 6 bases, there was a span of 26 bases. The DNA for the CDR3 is TGTGCCAGCAGCTTAGGGAGGGGTTTAGCGAGACCAAGTAAGGATACGCAGTATTTT. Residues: CASSLGRGLARPSKDTQYF.

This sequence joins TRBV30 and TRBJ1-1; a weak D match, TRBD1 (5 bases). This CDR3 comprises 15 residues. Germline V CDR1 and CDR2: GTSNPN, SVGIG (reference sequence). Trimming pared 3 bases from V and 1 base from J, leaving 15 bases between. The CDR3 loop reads CAWRVRGLTNTEAFF. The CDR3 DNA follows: TGTGCCTGGAGGGTCCGGGGGTTAACGAACACTGAAGCTTTCTTT.

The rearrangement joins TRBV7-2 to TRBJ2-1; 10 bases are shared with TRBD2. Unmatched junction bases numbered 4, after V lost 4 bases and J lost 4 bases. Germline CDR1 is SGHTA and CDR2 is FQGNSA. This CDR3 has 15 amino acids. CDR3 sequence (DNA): TGTGCCAGCAGCTCTACTAGCGGGGTGTACAATGAGCAGTTCTTC. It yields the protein CASSSTSGVYNEQFF. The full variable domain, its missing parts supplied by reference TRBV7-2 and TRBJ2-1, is GAGVSQSPSNKVTEKGKDVELRCDPISGHTALYWYRQSLGQGLEFLIYFQGNSAPDKSGLPSDRFSAERTGGSVSTLTIQRTQQEDSAVYLCASSSTSGVYNEQFFGPGTRLTVL.

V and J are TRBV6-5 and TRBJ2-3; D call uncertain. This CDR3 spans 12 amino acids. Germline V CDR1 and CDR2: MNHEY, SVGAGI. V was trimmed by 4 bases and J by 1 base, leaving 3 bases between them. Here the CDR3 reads CASSSRTDTQYF. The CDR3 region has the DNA TGTGCCAGCAGTTCTCGCACAGATACGCAGTATTTT.

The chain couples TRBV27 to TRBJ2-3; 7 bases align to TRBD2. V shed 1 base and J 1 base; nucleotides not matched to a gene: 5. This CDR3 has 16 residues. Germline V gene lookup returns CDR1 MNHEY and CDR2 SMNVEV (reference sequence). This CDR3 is CASSLLREVGTDTQYF. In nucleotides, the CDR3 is TGTGCCAGCAGTTTATTACGGGAGGTGGGCACAGATACGCAGTATTTT.

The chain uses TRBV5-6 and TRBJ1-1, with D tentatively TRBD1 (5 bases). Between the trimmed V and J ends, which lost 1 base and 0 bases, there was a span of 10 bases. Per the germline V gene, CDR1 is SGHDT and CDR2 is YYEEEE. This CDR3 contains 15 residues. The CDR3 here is CASSLLNRLNTEAFF. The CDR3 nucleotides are TGTGCCAGCAGCTTGTTGAACAGGCTGAACACTGAAGCTTTCTTT.

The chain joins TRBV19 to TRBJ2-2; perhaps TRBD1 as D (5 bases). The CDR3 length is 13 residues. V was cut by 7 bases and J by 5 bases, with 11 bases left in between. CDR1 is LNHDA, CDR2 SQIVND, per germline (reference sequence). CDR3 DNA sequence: TGTGCCAGTACCCGGACACAAACCGGGGAGCTGTTTTTT. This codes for CASTRTQTGELFF.

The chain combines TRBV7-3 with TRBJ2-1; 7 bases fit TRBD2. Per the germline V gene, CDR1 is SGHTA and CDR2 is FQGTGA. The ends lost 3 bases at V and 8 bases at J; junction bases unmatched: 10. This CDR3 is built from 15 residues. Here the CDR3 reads CASSLESGVWDEQFF. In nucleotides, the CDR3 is TGTGCCAGCAGCTTGGAAAGCGGGGTGTGGGATGAGCAGTTCTTC.

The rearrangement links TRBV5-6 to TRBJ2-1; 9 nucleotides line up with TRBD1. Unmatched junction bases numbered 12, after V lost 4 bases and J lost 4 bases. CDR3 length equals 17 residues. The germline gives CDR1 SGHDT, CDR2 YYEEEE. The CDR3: CASSHIAGTGSYNEQFF. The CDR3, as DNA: TGTGCCAGCAGCCACATCGCCGGGACAGGGTCATACAATGAGCAGTTCTTC.

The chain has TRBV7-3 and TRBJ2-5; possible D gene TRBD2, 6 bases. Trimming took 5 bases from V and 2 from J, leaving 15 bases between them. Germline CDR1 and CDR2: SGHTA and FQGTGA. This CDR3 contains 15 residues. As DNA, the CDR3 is TGTGCCAGCAGCCCCCAGGGCGGGACTCAAGAGACCCAGTACTTC. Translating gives CASSPQGGTQETQYF.

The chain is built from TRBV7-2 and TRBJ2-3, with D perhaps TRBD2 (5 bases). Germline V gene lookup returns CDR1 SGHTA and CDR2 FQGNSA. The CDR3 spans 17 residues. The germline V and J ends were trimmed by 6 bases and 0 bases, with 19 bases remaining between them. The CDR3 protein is CASRILAGGLSTDTQYF. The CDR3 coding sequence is TGTGCCAGCAGAATCCTAGCTGGCGGGCTTAGCACAGATACGCAGTATTTT.

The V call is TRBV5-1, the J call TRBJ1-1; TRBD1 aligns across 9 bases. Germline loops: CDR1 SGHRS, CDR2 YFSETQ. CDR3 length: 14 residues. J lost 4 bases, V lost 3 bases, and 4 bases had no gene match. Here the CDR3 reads CASSWRQGGTEAFF. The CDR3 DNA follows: TGCGCCAGCAGCTGGCGACAGGGGGGCACTGAAGCTTTCTTT. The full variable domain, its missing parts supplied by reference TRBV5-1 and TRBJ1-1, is KAGVTQTPRYLIKTRGQQVTLSCSPISGHRSVSWYQQTPGQGLQFLFEYFSETQRNKGNFPGRFSGRQFSNSRSEMNVSTLELGDSALYLCASSWRQGGTEAFFGQGTRLTVV.

The CDR3, as DNA: TGTGCCAGCAGCGGCGGGGATAGCTCCCCACGATTCAAAGAGACCCAGTACTTC. It is translated as CASSGGDSSPRFKETQYF. V is TRBV5-5 and J is TRBJ2-5, with D maybe TRBD2 (6 bases). V lost 4 bases and J lost 3, with 25 bases in between. CDR3 length: 18 residues. Germline CDR1 is SGHKS and CDR2 is YYEKEE (reference sequence).

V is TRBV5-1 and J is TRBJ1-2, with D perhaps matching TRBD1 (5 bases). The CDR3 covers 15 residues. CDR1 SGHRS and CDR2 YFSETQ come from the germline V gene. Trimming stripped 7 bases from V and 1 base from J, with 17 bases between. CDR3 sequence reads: CASRWSSGNNYGYTF. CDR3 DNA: TGCGCCAGCCGATGGTCTTCAGGGAATAACTATGGCTACACCTTC.

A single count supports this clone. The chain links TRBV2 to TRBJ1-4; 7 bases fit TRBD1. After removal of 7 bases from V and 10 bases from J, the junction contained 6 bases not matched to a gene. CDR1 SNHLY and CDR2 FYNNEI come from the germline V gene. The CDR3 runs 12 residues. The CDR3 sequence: CASTDRQGKLFF. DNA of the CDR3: TGTGCCAGCACCGACAGACAGGGAAAACTGTTTTTT.

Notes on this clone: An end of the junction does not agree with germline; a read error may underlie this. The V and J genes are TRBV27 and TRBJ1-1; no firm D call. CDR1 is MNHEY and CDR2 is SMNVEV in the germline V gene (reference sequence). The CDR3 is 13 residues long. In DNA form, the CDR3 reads TGTGCCAGCAGTTTGCGGGAGAACACTGAAGCTTCCTTT. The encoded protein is CASSLRENTEASF.

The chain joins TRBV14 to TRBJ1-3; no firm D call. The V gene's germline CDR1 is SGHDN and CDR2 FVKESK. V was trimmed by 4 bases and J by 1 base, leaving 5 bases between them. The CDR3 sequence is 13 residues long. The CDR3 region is CASSLNSGNTIYF. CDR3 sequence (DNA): TGTGCCAGCAGCCTTAATTCTGGAAACACCATATATTTT.

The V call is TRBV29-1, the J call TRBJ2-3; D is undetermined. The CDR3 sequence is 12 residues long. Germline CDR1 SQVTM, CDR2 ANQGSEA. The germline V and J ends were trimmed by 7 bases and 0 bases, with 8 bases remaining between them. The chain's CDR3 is CSGRFSTDTQYF. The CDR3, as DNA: TGCAGCGGGCGGTTCAGCACAGATACGCAGTATTTT.

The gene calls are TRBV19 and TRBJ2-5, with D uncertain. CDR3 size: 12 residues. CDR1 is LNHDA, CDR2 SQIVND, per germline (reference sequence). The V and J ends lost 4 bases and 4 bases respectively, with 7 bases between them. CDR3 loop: CASSNYGETQYF. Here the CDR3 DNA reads TGTGCCAGTAGTAACTATGGAGAGACCCAGTACTTC.

CDR3 region: CASSLVFSNTGELFF. CDR3 DNA: TGTGCCAGCAGCTTAGTATTTTCGAACACCGGGGAGCTGTTTTTT. The V call is TRBV7-2, the J call TRBJ2-2; D is unclear. Trimming removed 1 base from V and 0 bases from J, with 6 bases in between. The CDR3 is 15 amino acids. From germline, CDR1 is SGHTA and CDR2 FQGNSA.

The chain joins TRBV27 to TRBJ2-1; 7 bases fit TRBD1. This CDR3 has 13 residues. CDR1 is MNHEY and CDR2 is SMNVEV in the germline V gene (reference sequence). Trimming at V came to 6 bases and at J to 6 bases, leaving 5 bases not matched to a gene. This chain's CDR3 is CASRHRQGNEQFF. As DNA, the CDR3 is TGTGCCAGCAGGCATCGACAGGGCAATGAGCAGTTCTTC.

CDR3 coding DNA: TGTGCCAGCAGCCAAGATCTCAGGGGCGCAAGGGATACGCAGTATTTT. Its protein is CASSQDLRGARDTQYF. J is TRBJ2-3 and V is TRBV4-2; D perhaps matches TRBD1 (6 bases). Germline CDR1 and CDR2: LGHNA and YNFKEQ. The CDR3 runs to 16 residues. The V gene lost 0 bases and the J gene lost 6 bases, with 16 bases spanning the gap.

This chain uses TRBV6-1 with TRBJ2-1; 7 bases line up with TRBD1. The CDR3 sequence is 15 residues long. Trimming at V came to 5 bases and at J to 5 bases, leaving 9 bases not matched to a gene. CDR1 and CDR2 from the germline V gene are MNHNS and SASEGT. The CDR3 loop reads CASSFFGTDDNEQFF. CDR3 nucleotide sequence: TGTGCCAGCAGTTTTTTCGGGACAGATGACAATGAGCAGTTCTTC.

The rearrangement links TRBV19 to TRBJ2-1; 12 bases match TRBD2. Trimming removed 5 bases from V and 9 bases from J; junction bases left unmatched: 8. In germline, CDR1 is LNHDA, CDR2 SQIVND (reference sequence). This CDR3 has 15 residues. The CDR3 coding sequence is TGTGCCAGTAGTTCTCTAGCGGGGGGGTCTAGTGAGCAGTTCTTC. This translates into CASSSLAGGSSEQFF.

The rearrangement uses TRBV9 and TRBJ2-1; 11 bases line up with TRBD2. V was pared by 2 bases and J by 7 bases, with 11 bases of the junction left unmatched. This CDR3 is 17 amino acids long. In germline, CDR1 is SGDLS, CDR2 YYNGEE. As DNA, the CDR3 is TGTGCCAGCAGCGTCGCGGGAAGACTAGCGGGAAGGAATGAGCAGTTCTTC. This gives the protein CASSVAGRLAGRNEQFF.

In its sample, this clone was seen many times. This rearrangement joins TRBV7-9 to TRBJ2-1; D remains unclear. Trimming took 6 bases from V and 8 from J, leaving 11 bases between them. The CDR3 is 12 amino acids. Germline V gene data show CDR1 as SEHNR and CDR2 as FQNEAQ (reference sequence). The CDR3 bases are TGTGCCAGCAGTTCAAACGGGTATGAGCAGTTCTTC. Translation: CASSSNGYEQFF.